The 31 T cell receptor beta chains listed next were all sequenced from one sample in a study of beta chain features in type 1 diabetes. Findings and caveats of the study: Shorter TCRB CDR3s, moderately but significantly so, were found in Type 1 diabetes patients in all four CD4+ subsets.

Every isolated RNA sample was fully reverse transcribed, so sequencing captured expressed TCRB transcripts. The data were produced by immunoSEQ multiplex PCR, yet TCRdb's version contains in-frame clones alone and is incomplete. The sample comprises under 300,000 clones, around 13% of which are singletons, and 0.015% to 0.02% rests with the top ten. The antigens these receptors bind are not known. The material sequenced was naive CD4+ T cells from blood. These TCRs come from a man under 40 with type 1 diabetes.

This clone was recorded a few times. The gene calls are TRBV29-1 and TRBJ1-5; 9 bases agree with TRBD1. Germline V lookup: CDR1 SQVTM, CDR2 ANQGSEA. The junction had 8 bases not matched to a gene; V was cut back by 4 bases and J by 4 bases. This CDR3 contains 15 residues. The chain's CDR3 is CSVASGTGQNQPQHF. In DNA form, the CDR3 reads TGCAGCGTTGCATCCGGGACAGGGCAAAATCAGCCCCAGCATTTT.

On this clone itself: Given the absence of the conserved phenylalanine or tryptophan at the CDR3 end, a read error is likely. No DNA is shown, since the ends of the CDR3 on it are uncertain; the CDR3 is the one TCRdb lists. V is TRBV2 and J is TRBJ1-5; no check of the table's D call, TRBD1, against the DNA was made. The CDR3 is 15 residues long, ends included. Germline V gene data show CDR1 as SNHLY and CDR2 as FYNNEI. The CDR3 sequence is CASSVDGRGLSAPAS.

V and J are TRBV5-6 and TRBJ2-5, with D perhaps matching TRBD1 (5 bases). The ends were cut back, 2 bases at V and 5 bases at J, with 7 bases in the middle. This CDR3 spans 12 amino acids. Germline V CDR1 and CDR2: SGHDT, YYEEEE. CDR3 sequence reads: CASSFSGETQYF. For the CDR3, the DNA is TGTGCCAGCAGCTTTTCAGGGGAGACCCAGTACTTC.

This clone appeared a few times. V usage is TRBV6-5 and J usage is TRBJ1-1; D gene unclear. Trimming took off 6 bases at V and 1 base at J, with 9 bases between the two ends. The germline CDR1 and CDR2 sequences are MNHEY and SVGAGI. The CDR3 contains 13 residues. The chain's CDR3 is CASSRTQNTEAFF. The CDR3 DNA reads as TGTGCCAGCAGCCGAACACAGAACACTGAAGCTTTCTTT.

This clone was counted a few times. The chain is built from TRBV6-5 and TRBJ1-2; 7 positions match TRBD1. CDR1 and CDR2 from the germline V gene are MNHEY and SVGAGI. V gave up 6 bases and J gave up 3 bases; unmatched junction bases: 4. The CDR3 sequence is 13 residues long. CDR3 residues: CASRDRVDYGYTF. CDR3 coding DNA: TGTGCCAGCAGAGACAGGGTAGACTATGGCTACACCTTC.

This chain links TRBV6-4 with TRBJ1-2; D call uncertain. The V and J ends lost 4 bases and 6 bases respectively, with 15 bases between them. Germline V gene sequence: CDR1 MRHNA, CDR2 SNTAGT. The CDR3 length is 14 residues. The CDR3 DNA is TGTGCCAGCAGTGTCTCAGGTCGGCAGGATGGCTACACCTTC. Its protein is CASSVSGRQDGYTF.

The V gene is TRBV5-1, the J gene TRBJ2-1, with D possibly being TRBD2 (6 bases). V lost 0 bases, J lost 10 bases, and 8 bases lay in between. Germline CDR1 SGHRS, CDR2 YFSETQ. The CDR3 is 12 amino acids. The CDR3 sequence is CASSLAGLEQFF. The CDR3 nucleotides read TGCGCCAGCAGCTTGGCCGGACTAGAGCAGTTCTTC.

This clone was counted between two and nine times. This chain joins TRBV7-9 and TRBJ2-3; D gene unclear. V lost 8 bases and J lost 8, with 11 bases in between. The CDR3 is 11 amino acids. CDR1 is SEHNR and CDR2 is FQNEAQ in the germline V gene (reference sequence). The CDR3: CASDGAGTQYF. CDR3 nucleotide sequence: TGTGCCAGCGATGGAGCTGGTACGCAGTATTTT.

The V gene is TRBV9, the J gene TRBJ2-2, with 9 bases lining up with TRBD1. The CDR3 is made up of 18 amino acids. J lost 2 bases, V lost 4 bases, and 12 bases had no gene match. Germline loops: CDR1 SGDLS, CDR2 YYNGEE. The CDR3 coding sequence is TGTGCCAGCAGCCCACTAGGGACAGGGACAGGCAACACCGGGGAGCTGTTTTTT. This translates into CASSPLGTGTGNTGELFF.

This clone was seen a handful of times. This chain links TRBV29-1 with TRBJ1-1, with a possible D match to TRBD1 (6 bases). Germline CDR1 reads SQVTM; CDR2 reads ANQGSEA. The V end was cut by 5 bases, the J end by 3 bases, with 13 bases between. The CDR3 loop spans 13 amino acids. CDR3 nucleotide sequence: TGCAGCGTTCTCAGGGGAGGGGACACTGAAGCTTTCTTT. This encodes CSVLRGGDTEAFF.

This chain links TRBV6-5 with TRBJ2-3; TRBD1 might be the D (6 bases). V gave up 6 bases and J gave up 5 bases, with 18 bases separating them. CDR1 and CDR2 (germline): MNHEY, SVGAGI. This CDR3 region has 15 residues. The CDR3 protein is CASRSHGGAEDTQYF. CDR3 DNA: TGTGCCAGCAGGTCCCATGGGGGCGCAGAAGATACGCAGTATTTT.

V and J are TRBV4-2 and TRBJ1-5, with 9 bases that match TRBD1. J was trimmed by 5 bases and V by 2 bases; bases with no gene match: 10. The germline V gene encodes CDR1 LGHNA and CDR2 YNFKEQ. There are 17 residues in the CDR3. CDR3 in amino acids: CASSQRYRDRAYQPQHF. The CDR3 nucleotides read TGTGCCAGCAGCCAAAGATACCGGGACAGGGCTTATCAGCCCCAGCATTTT.

There are a few counts of this clone. V and J are TRBV30 and TRBJ1-4; perhaps TRBD1 as D (5 bases). Trimming took off 3 bases at V and 3 bases at J, with 17 bases between the two ends. Germline loops: CDR1 GTSNPN, CDR2 SVGIG (reference sequence). The CDR3 has 16 amino acids. The chain's CDR3 is CAWSLGAQGANEKLFF. The DNA of the CDR3 is TGTGCCTGGAGCTTAGGGGCCCAGGGTGCTAATGAAAAACTGTTTTTT.

The chain combines TRBV2 with TRBJ1-1; possibly TRBD1 for D (5 bases). This CDR3 contains 14 residues. Germline values: CDR1 SNHLY, CDR2 FYNNEI. The ends were cut back, 7 bases at V and 1 base at J, with 13 bases in the middle. The CDR3 spells CASMAGRGNTEAFF. The DNA for the CDR3 is TGTGCCAGCATGGCGGGGAGGGGGAACACTGAAGCTTTCTTT. Together with reference TRBV2 and TRBJ1-1, the CDR3 gives the full variable domain: EPEVTQTPSHQVTQMGQEVILRCVPISNHLYFYWYRQILGQKVEFLVSFYNNEISEKSEIFDDQFSVERPDGSNFTLKIRSTKLEDSAMYFCASMAGRGNTEAFFGQGTRLTVV.

The chain has TRBV7-9 and TRBJ1-1, with D possibly TRBD1 on 5 matching bases. This CDR3 spans 14 amino acids. Deletions cut 7 bases from V and 0 bases from J, with 12 bases between. The germline CDR1 and CDR2 sequences are SEHNR and FQNEAQ (reference sequence). This CDR3 is CASTDRQMNTEAFF. CDR3 bases: TGTGCCAGCACCGACAGACAGATGAACACTGAAGCTTTCTTT. Filled out from reference TRBV7-9 and TRBJ1-1, the complete variable domain reads DTGVSQNPRHKITKRGQNVTFRCDPISEHNRLYWYRQTLGQGPEFLTYFQNEAQLEKSRLLSDRFSAERPKGSFSTLEIQRTEQGDSAMYLCASTDRQMNTEAFFGQGTRLTVV.

There are a few counts of this clone. The V and J genes are TRBV19 and TRBJ2-5, with D uncertain. Germline CDR1 is LNHDA and CDR2 is SQIVND (reference sequence). This CDR3 has 13 residues. V lost 6 bases to trimming and J lost 5 bases, with 13 bases between them. CDR3 residues: CASSMTHAETQYF. Written as DNA, the CDR3 is TGTGCCAGTAGCATGACTCACGCTGAGACCCAGTACTTC. Together with reference TRBV19 and TRBJ2-5, the CDR3 gives the full variable domain: DGGITQSPKYLFRKEGQNVTLSCEQNLNHDAMYWYRQDPGQGLRLIYYSQIVNDFQKGDIAEGYSVSREKKESFPLTVTSAQKNPTAFYLCASSMTHAETQYFGPGTRLLVL.

V is TRBV4-1 and J is TRBJ1-4; 9 bases are shared with TRBD1. Germline V gene data show CDR1 as MGHRA and CDR2 as YSYEKL. CDR3 length: 15 amino acids. Trimming cost V 4 bases and J 8 bases; bases outside gene matches: 8. In DNA form, the CDR3 reads TGCGCCAGCAGCCCCCGGACAGGGGTATACGAAAAACTGTTTTTT. Its protein product is CASSPRTGVYEKLFF.

The rearrangement links TRBV10-1 to TRBJ2-3; no definite D call. From germline, CDR1 is WNHNN and CDR2 SYGVQD (reference sequence). Trimming shortened V by 6 bases and J by 3 bases, and 7 bases separated the two germline ends. The CDR3 has 12 amino acids. The DNA for the CDR3 is TGCGCCAGCAGCGGTTCTACAGATACGCAGTATTTT. Translation gives CASSGSTDTQYF.

This clone has only a few counts. The chain uses TRBV5-1 and TRBJ2-3; 13 positions match TRBD2. The V and J ends lost 4 bases and 9 bases, in that order; junction bases with no gene match: 8. Germline-derived CDR1 and CDR2 are SGHRS and YFSETQ. CDR3 length equals 15 residues. CDR3 bases: TGCGCCAGCAGCGCGGGACTAGCGGGGCGAGGGACGCAGTATTTT. Translating gives CASSAGLAGRGTQYF.

V and J are TRBV6-5 and TRBJ2-5; TRBD1 aligns across 11 bases. Germline loops: CDR1 MNHEY, CDR2 SVGAGI. Trimming at V came to 3 bases and at J to 4 bases, leaving 7 bases not matched to a gene. This CDR3 has 16 amino acids. Written as DNA, the CDR3 is TGTGCCAGCAGTTATCAGGACAGGGGGCTCACAGAGACCCAGTACTTC. Residues: CASSYQDRGLTETQYF.

In this sample, this clone turned up a few times. This chain uses TRBV5-1 with TRBJ1-2; no reliable D call. The CDR3 contains 13 residues. Germline CDR1 and CDR2: SGHRS and YFSETQ. V lost 2 bases and J 5 bases, leaving 10 bases between the germline ends. The CDR3 region is CASSLDGSYGYTF. The DNA of the CDR3 is TGCGCCAGCAGCTTAGACGGGAGTTATGGCTACACCTTC.

In its sample, this clone was seen a few times. V and J are TRBV7-9 and TRBJ2-7; weak D call: TRBD2 (5 bases). V lost 5 bases, J lost 4 bases, and 12 bases lay in between. The CDR3 loop spans 13 amino acids. CDR1 is SEHNR and CDR2 is FQNEAQ in the germline V gene (reference sequence). CDR3 amino acids: CASSPQAGYEQYF. The CDR3 region has the DNA TGTGCCAGCAGCCCCCAGGCGGGTTACGAGCAGTACTTC.

This clone was seen a handful of times. J is TRBJ1-5 and V is TRBV5-1; perhaps TRBD1 as D (6 bases). Trimming took 4 bases from V and 3 from J, leaving 14 bases between them. The CDR3 is 15 amino acids. Germline CDR1 SGHRS, CDR2 YFSETQ. The CDR3 sequence is CASSPAAGDNQPQHF. The CDR3 nucleotides read TGCGCCAGCAGCCCAGCGGCAGGGGACAATCAGCCCCAGCATTTT. The full variable domain, rest sourced from reference TRBV5-1 and TRBJ1-5, is KAGVTQTPRYLIKTRGQQVTLSCSPISGHRSVSWYQQTPGQGLQFLFEYFSETQRNKGNFPGRFSGRQFSNSRSEMNVSTLELGDSALYLCASSPAAGDNQPQHFGDGTRLSIL.

This chain links TRBV6-1 with TRBJ2-4, with 10 bases identical to TRBD2. The trim removed 10 bases at V and 0 bases at J, leaving 6 bases unmatched. CDR3 size: 15 residues. The germline gives CDR1 MNHNS, CDR2 SASEGT. The CDR3 here is CATSGGAVAKNIQYF. CDR3 in DNA: TGTGCCACTAGCGGGGGAGCGGTAGCCAAAAACATTCAGTACTTC.

V is TRBV28 and J is TRBJ2-1; 8 bases line up with TRBD1. Germline V gene lookup returns CDR1 MDHEN and CDR2 SYDVKM. The V gene end was trimmed by 4 bases and the J gene end by 15 bases; junction bases not matched to a gene: 8. The CDR3 runs 12 residues. The CDR3 loop is CASSSGQGLMFF. The CDR3 nucleotides read TGTGCCAGCAGTTCAGGACAGGGTTTAATGTTCTTC.

This clone occurred a few times. The V call is TRBV1, the J call TRBJ2-7; no check of the table's D call, TRBD2, against the DNA was made. TRBV1 is tagged as a pseudogene. The CDR3 consists of 17 residues. For the CDR3, the DNA is TGCACCAGCAGCCAAGATGAATGGGCTAGCGGGGGTTACGAGCAGTACTTC. As protein: CTSSQDEWASGGYEQYF.

The rearrangement uses TRBV25-1 and TRBJ1-6; D gene unclear. V shed 2 bases and J shed 0 bases, with 8 bases lying between them. Germline V gene lookup returns CDR1 MGHDK and CDR2 SYGVNS. The CDR3 has 16 amino acids. This CDR3 reads CASSEGQSSYNSPLHF. CDR3 bases: TGTGCCAGCAGTGAAGGGCAGAGCTCCTATAATTCACCCCTCCACTTT.

This rearrangement joins TRBV9 to TRBJ2-2; tentative D call: TRBD2 (6 bases). The germline V gene encodes CDR1 SGDLS and CDR2 YYNGEE. Trimming stripped 5 bases from V and 4 bases from J, with 15 bases between. This CDR3 is 15 amino acids long. The chain's CDR3 is CASRGGPWGTGELFF. CDR3 DNA sequence: TGTGCCAGCAGGGGGGGACCCTGGGGCACCGGGGAGCTGTTTTTT.

This clone was seen a few times. The rearrangement links TRBV7-2 to TRBJ2-5, with a weak D call TRBD1 (6 bases). CDR1 and CDR2 from the germline V gene are SGHTA and FQGNSA. The CDR3 covers 14 residues. V was shortened by 5 bases and J by 0 bases, with 10 bases between the two germline ends. The chain's CDR3 is CASSGDRYQETQYF. The CDR3 region has the DNA TGTGCCAGCAGCGGAGACAGGTACCAAGAGACCCAGTACTTC. Based on the CDR3 plus reference TRBV7-2 and TRBJ2-5, the full variable domain is GAGVSQSPSNKVTEKGKDVELRCDPISGHTALYWYRQSLGQGLEFLIYFQGNSAPDKSGLPSDRFSAERTGGSVSTLTIQRTQQEDSAVYLCASSGDRYQETQYFGPGTRLLVL.

This clone was seen a handful of times. V and J are TRBV29-1 and TRBJ2-3, with TRBD1 identical over 7 bases. The V and J ends lost 7 bases and 0 bases, in that order; junction bases with no gene match: 4. The CDR3 length is 13 residues. Germline CDR1 SQVTM, CDR2 ANQGSEA. The DNA of the CDR3 is TGCAGCGGTACAGGGGCGAGCACAGATACGCAGTATTTT. Its protein is CSGTGASTDTQYF.

There are a few counts of this clone. The rearrangement links TRBV4-1 to TRBJ1-5, with D uncertain. CDR1 is MGHRA and CDR2 is YSYEKL in the germline V gene. V lost 0 bases, J lost 4 bases, and 13 bases lay in between. CDR3 length equals 16 residues. The CDR3 spells CASSQESGRVNQPQHF. The CDR3 DNA reads as TGCGCCAGCAGCCAAGAGAGTGGGAGGGTGAATCAGCCCCAGCATTTT.